This T cell receptor (beta chain) came from a study of T cells in Graves' hyperthyroidism and ophthalmopathy. TCR beta CDR3 sequences were amplified from RNA transcripts. HTBI primers were used for first-round RT-PCR of the TCR CDR3. TCRdb re-called the multiplex PCR reads through MiXCR, storing one row per CDR3 protein. The sample shows about 350,000 distinct CDR3 sequences, roughly 15% of them seen only once. The table lists this clonotype with many counts. The V gene's germline CDR1 is SGHKS and CDR2 YYEKEE (reference sequence). V was clipped by 0 bases and J by 7 bases, with 13 bases between them. The CDR3 is 15 amino acids.

This receptor was taken from a woman aged 55 to 70 with Graves' ophthalmopathy. This chain joins TRBV5-5 and TRBJ2-2, with D uncertain. The sequenced sample consisted of blood. The CDR3 protein is CASSLALGYHGELFF. Written as DNA, the CDR3 is TGTGCCAGCAGCTTGGCCTTAGGGTATCACGGGGAGCTGTTTTTT.